The text below deals with one T cell receptor beta chain. Using immunoSEQ multiplex PCR, the repertoire was profiled, and TCRdb retains in-frame clones only, with some absent. The sample lists roughly 20,000 clones; roughly 80% were seen once. The CDR3 consists of 16 residues. Germline values: CDR1 SGDLS, CDR2 YYNGEE. V lost 0 bases to trimming and J lost 2 bases, with 11 bases between them. This entry comes from a study of control samples from healthy donors and cancer patients. Input material: PBMCs. This TCR derives from a man aged 55 to 70 with colorectal cancer. The rearrangement uses TRBV9 and TRBJ2-2; TRBD1 might be the D (6 bases). As DNA, the CDR3 is TGTGCCAGCAGCGTAGCTGGGGGCCCTAACACCGGGGAGCTGTTTTTT. Translated, it gives CASSVAGGPNTGELFF.